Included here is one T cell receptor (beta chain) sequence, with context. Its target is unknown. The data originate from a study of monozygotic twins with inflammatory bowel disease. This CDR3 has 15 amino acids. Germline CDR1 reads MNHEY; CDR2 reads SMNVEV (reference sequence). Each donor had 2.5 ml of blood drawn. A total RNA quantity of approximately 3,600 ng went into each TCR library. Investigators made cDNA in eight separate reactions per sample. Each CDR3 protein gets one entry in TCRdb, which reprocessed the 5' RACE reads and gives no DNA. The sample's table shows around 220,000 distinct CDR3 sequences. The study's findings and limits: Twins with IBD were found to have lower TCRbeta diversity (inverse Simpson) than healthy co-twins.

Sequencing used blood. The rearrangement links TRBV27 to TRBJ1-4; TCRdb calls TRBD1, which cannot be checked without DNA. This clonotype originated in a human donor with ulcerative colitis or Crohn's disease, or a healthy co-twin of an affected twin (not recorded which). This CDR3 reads CASSSLQGIGEKLFF.